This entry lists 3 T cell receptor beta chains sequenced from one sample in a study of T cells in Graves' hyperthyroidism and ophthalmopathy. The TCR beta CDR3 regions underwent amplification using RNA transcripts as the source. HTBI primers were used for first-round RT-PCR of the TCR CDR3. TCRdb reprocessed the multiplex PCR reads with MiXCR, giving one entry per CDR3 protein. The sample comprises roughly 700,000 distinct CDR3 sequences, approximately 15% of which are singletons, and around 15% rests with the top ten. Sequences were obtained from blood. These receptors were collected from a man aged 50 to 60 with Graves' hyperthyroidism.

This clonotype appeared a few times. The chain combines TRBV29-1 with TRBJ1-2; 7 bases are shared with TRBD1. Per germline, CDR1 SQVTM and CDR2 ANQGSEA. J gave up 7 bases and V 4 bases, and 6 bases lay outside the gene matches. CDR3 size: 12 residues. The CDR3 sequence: CSVVKGAGGYTF. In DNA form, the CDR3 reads TGCAGCGTTGTAAAGGGGGCCGGTGGCTACACCTTC.

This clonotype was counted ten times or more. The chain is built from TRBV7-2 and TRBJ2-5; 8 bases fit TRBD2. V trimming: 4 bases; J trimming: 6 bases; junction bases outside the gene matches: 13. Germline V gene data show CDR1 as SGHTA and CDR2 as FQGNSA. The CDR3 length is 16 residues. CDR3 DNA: TGTGCCAGCAGCTACGAAATAGCGGGAAAAGCGAAGACCCAGTACTTC. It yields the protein CASSYEIAGKAKTQYF.

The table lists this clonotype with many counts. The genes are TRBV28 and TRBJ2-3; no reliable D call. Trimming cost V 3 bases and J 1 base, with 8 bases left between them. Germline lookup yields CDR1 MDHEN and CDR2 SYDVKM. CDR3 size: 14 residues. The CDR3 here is CASSFDLGTDTQYF. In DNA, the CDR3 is TGTGCCAGCAGTTTTGATCTAGGCACAGATACGCAGTATTTT.